This T cell receptor (beta chain) was sequenced in a study of T cell responses to AZD1222 COVID-19 vaccine. General study results and limits: Along spike, vaccine-associated CD4 TCRs were found throughout, with dominance at 160-218 and 743-854. Nearly half of spike-specific TCRs reportedly target unmutated variant regions. It was only 6 or 7 AZD1222 recipients who were seropositive at baseline.

Repertoires were generated with immunoSEQ multiplex PCR, while TCRdb's copy carries only in-frame clones and drops some. The profile shows 75,000 to 85,000 clones, approximately 80% of them singletons. As concerns this clone: Its antigen remains unidentified.

Sequenced here: peripheral blood, sampled 28 days after the second dose of the MenACWY control vaccine. The source is an adult who received the MenACWY meningococcal vaccine as a control.

The DNA for the CDR3 is TGTGCCAGTAGTTTGACCCTAGGTTACACTGAAGCTTTCTTT. Residues: CASSLTLGYTEAFF. The chain recombines TRBV19 with TRBJ1-1; D is ambiguous. V was shortened by 5 bases and J by 3 bases, with 13 bases between the two germline ends. The CDR3 sequence is 14 residues long. In germline, CDR1 is LNHDA, CDR2 SQIVND (reference sequence). Full variable domain (remainder filled in from reference TRBV19 and TRBJ1-1): DGGITQSPKYLFRKEGQNVTLSCEQNLNHDAMYWYRQDPGQGLRLIYYSQIVNDFQKGDIAEGYSVSREKKESFPLTVTSAQKNPTAFYLCASSLTLGYTEAFFGQGTRLTVV.